This T cell receptor beta chain was recorded in a study of blood T cell repertoires in COVID-19. Study-level information: Sources were T cells, B-cell-depleted T cells, or PBMCs; the material itself was cDNA or gDNA.

The germline gives CDR1 SGHRS, CDR2 YFSETQ. V dropped 1 base and J dropped 5; count of bases not matched to a gene: 6. The CDR3 covers 15 residues. In this sample, this clone turned up once. Methods used by the authors: Reference gene primer amplification in the assay estimated nucleated cell counts. Data came from immunoSEQ multiplex PCR; TCRdb stores just in-frame clones and leaves some out. Clone size and V and J calls were adopted from that table, with D and trimming inferred from the DNA. Found here are fewer than 60,000 clones, more than 80% of them singletons; the top ten hold approximately 1%.

Sequencing used peripheral blood. J is TRBJ2-1 and V is TRBV5-1; 7 positions agree with TRBD2. The clonotype was recovered from a man in his 60s with COVID-19, enrolled during active disease. As DNA, the CDR3 is TGCGCCAGCAGCTTGACTGGACTAGACAACAATGAGCAGTTCTTC. It yields the protein CASSLTGLDNNEQFF.